The clone carrying this T cell receptor (beta chain) was seen just once. Trimming took 4 bases from V and 3 from J, leaving 8 bases between them. The germline V gene has CDR1 KGHDR and CDR2 SFDVKD. The CDR3 has 13 amino acids. This entry belongs to a study of blood T cell repertoires in COVID-19. About the research overall: The United States, Italy and Spain supplied acute and convalescent COVID-19 samples. T cells, B-cell-depleted T cells, or PBMCs provided the cDNA or gDNA that served as material.

Cohort assignment relied on participant-reported clinical history. Authors' data handling: Reference gene primer amplification in the assay estimated nucleated cell counts. Some clones are missing from TCRdb's copy, which holds only in-frame ones; the method was immunoSEQ multiplex PCR. Clone size and the V and J calls come from that table; the DNA yielded D and trimming. Among under 300,000 clones listed, around 90% were seen once. This TCR derives from a woman between 40 and 55 years old with acute COVID-19. Material for sequencing was PBMCs or T cells enriched from blood (not recorded which). This sequence joins TRBV24-1 and TRBJ1-2, with D possibly being TRBD1 (6 bases). CDR3 bases: TGTGCCACCAGTGAGTACAGGGACTATGGCTACACCTTC. Protein: CATSEYRDYGYTF.